A selection of T cell receptor beta chains follows, all from one sample in a study of blood T cells in healthy people across ages. Using its own MiXCR run on the 5' RACE reads, TCRdb lists one record per CDR3 protein. This sample has around 940,000 distinct CDR3 sequences; 51% occur once, and the top ten carry around 21%. The sequenced sample consisted of blood. The receptors shown here come from a woman in her sixties or seventies in good health. The CDR3 runs from the conserved cysteine through the conserved F or W.

V: TRBV4-3
J: TRBJ2-1
CDR3: CASSQKLGPYEQFF

V: TRBV6-1
J: TRBJ2-5
CDR3: CASSPFHWTGGGLETQYF

V: TRBV7-2
J: TRBJ2-3
CDR3: CASSPGQITDTQYF

V: TRBV6-5
J: TRBJ2-1
CDR3: CATSLYGDYNEQFF

V: TRBV5-6
J: TRBJ2-7
CDR3: CASSFHPNEQYF

V: TRBV9
J: TRBJ2-1
CDR3: CASSPAGLPPRVNEQFF

V: TRBV15
J: TRBJ2-1
CDR3: CATSITGTGVYNEQFF

V: TRBV28
J: TRBJ2-1
CDR3: CASRAGTPVYNEQFF

V: TRBV7-9
J: TRBJ1-4
CDR3: CASSPRAGYEAKLFF

V: TRBV30
J: TRBJ2-1
CDR3: CAWTHRGLAGGPQNNEQFF

V: TRBV7-2
J: TRBJ2-7
CDR3: CASSSQGQRYEQYF

V: TRBV4-1
J: TRBJ2-1
CDR3: CASSPIRWDEQFF

V: TRBV15
J: TRBJ2-4
CDR3: CATSRDHSTGRNEQYF

V: TRBV2
J: TRBJ2-3
CDR3: CASSEAATQYF

V: TRBV29-1
J: TRBJ2-4
CDR3: CSVEGGRAPKNIQYF

V: TRBV24-1
J: TRBJ2-3
CDR3: CATSELRFAGGRDTQYF

V: TRBV11-3
J: TRBJ2-1
CDR3: CACSLGRWGNEQFF

V: TRBV20-1
J: TRBJ1-1
CDR3: CSARGTGRGNTEAFF

V: TRBV7-9
J: TRBJ2-1
CDR3: CASSSWDLGTKFDEQFF

V: TRBV29-1
J: TRBJ2-5
CDR3: CSVGGSQGVQETQYF

V: TRBV12-3/TRBV12-4
J: TRBJ2-1
CDR3: CASSFGARDDEQFF

V: TRBV20-1
J: TRBJ2-1
CDR3: CSPHYGSSYNEQFF

V: TRBV4-3
J: TRBJ2-2
CDR3: CASSQAGGPATGELFF

V: TRBV7-2
J: TRBJ2-5
CDR3: CASSLHGAEETQYF

V: TRBV9
J: TRBJ2-4
CDR3: CASSDSGRDKEQYF

V: TRBV7-9
J: TRBJ1-5
CDR3: CASSLKDSNQPQHF

V: TRBV20-1
J: TRBJ2-7
CDR3: CSARDGRGILNEQYF

V: TRBV7-2
J: TRBJ1-5
CDR3: CASSLVGQGRQPQHF

V: TRBV24-1
J: TRBJ2-7
CDR3: CATKDRDTQPDGTYNGTYEQYF

V: TRBV7-8
J: TRBJ2-5
CDR3: CASSLGGLGPEETQYF

V: TRBV11-2
J: TRBJ2-2
CDR3: CASSSLWPREELFF

V: TRBV7-9
J: TRBJ1-2
CDR3: CASSPQGSKGYGYTF

V: TRBV28
J: -
CDR3: CASSRDAYEQYF

V: TRBV6-5
J: TRBJ1-1
CDR3: CASSYSRGRQNTEAFF

V: TRBV7-8
J: TRBJ1-6
CDR3: CASSPFPRQADNSPLHF

V: TRBV7-9
J: TRBJ1-2
CDR3: CASSLGGGTYGYTF

V: TRBV12-3/TRBV12-4
J: TRBJ2-1
CDR3: CASATENNEQFF

V: TRBV6-1
J: -
CDR3: CASDLENRVWETQYF

V: TRBV12-3/TRBV12-4
J: TRBJ2-3
CDR3: CASSDRLRTDTQYF

V: TRBV27
J: TRBJ2-1
CDR3: CASSLWGTGYNEQFF

V: TRBV7-9
J: TRBJ2-1
CDR3: CASSLGRRWNEQFF

V: TRBV6-2/TRBV6-3
J: TRBJ1-2
CDR3: CASMVTDTRSYTF

V: TRBV2
J: TRBJ1-2
CDR3: CASAGEGYTF

V: TRBV6-2/TRBV6-3
J: TRBJ1-5
CDR3: CASSYINSEPQHF

V: TRBV5-5
J: TRBJ1-4
CDR3: CASRVLATNEKLFF

V: TRBV27
J: TRBJ2-7
CDR3: CASGDIGYEQYF

V: TRBV28
J: TRBJ1-1
CDR3: CASSFGRSAFF

V: TRBV5-6
J: TRBJ2-7
CDR3: CASSFQTVNEQYF

V: TRBV3-1
J: TRBJ2-5
CDR3: CASSQGLAGYGGTQYF

V: TRBV6-5
J: TRBJ2-1
CDR3: CASRGRDNYNEQFF

V: TRBV10-3
J: -
CDR3: CAISESLRRGTTILYEQYF

V: TRBV28
J: TRBJ2-7
CDR3: CASSAATGYSYEQYF

V: TRBV6-5
J: TRBJ2-5
CDR3: CASKPSGREETQYF

V: TRBV5-1
J: TRBJ2-5
CDR3: CASKGTGGEETQYF

V: TRBV14
J: TRBJ2-7
CDR3: CASSSRSPGTGGPTYEQYF

V: TRBV20-1
J: TRBJ2-5
CDR3: CSARRPGGRFDNEQYF

V: TRBV18
J: TRBJ2-7
CDR3: CASAASGSNEQYF

V: TRBV6-1
J: TRBJ2-1
CDR3: CASSLSLGLAANEQFF

V: TRBV3-1
J: TRBJ2-7
CDR3: CASSRTTRAGEQYF